Each of the 4 T cell receptor beta chains below was sequenced from the same sample in a study of cytomegalovirus exposure and HLA in healthy donors. In the PCR, 60 Vbeta and 13 Jbeta primers were used. Profiling relied on immunoSEQ multiplex PCR, and the TCRdb table lists in-frame clones only, not all of them. This table has about 90,000 clones, roughly 78% appearing once. The sequencing sample was made of PBMCs. The origin of the receptors is a woman aged 40 to 50 in good health and CMV-seropositive.

This rearrangement joins TRBV2 to TRBJ1-4; D is unresolved. The germline V gene encodes CDR1 SNHLY and CDR2 FYNNEI. This CDR3 region has 13 residues. The V end lost 8 bases, the J end lost 8 bases, and 15 bases lay between the germline ends. The CDR3 coding sequence is TGTGCCAGCTTTCTCAGGCTTGAGGAAAAACTGTTTTTT. This sequence encodes CASFLRLEEKLFF.

V is TRBV7-9 and J is TRBJ2-1; TRBD1 agrees at 8 bases. V lost 3 bases, J lost 4 bases, and 2 bases stayed unmatched. Germline V lookup: CDR1 SEHNR, CDR2 FQNEAQ (reference sequence). The CDR3 is 14 residues long. CDR3 nucleotides: TGTGCCAGCAGCTTTCAGGGGGCGTACAATGAGCAGTTCTTC. Translation gives CASSFQGAYNEQFF.

V and J are TRBV2 and TRBJ2-5, with D perhaps TRBD2 (6 bases). The J call may be faulty, since TRBJ2-7 better matches the DNA end. CDR1 is SNHLY and CDR2 is FYNNEI in the germline V gene. CDR3 length equals 14 residues. CDR3 region: CASSEPGSTDEQYF. The DNA of the CDR3 is TGTGCCAGCAGTGAACCCGGGAGCACGGACGAGCAGTACTTC.

This clone showed up just a few times. V usage is TRBV18 and J usage is TRBJ2-1, with a tentative D call TRBD2 (6 bases). V lost 3 bases and J lost 8, with 11 bases in between. In germline, CDR1 is KGHSH, CDR2 LQKENI. The CDR3 runs 13 residues. CDR3 DNA: TGTGCCAGCTCACCGGCGGGAAGAGATGAGCAGTTCTTC. The encoded protein is CASSPAGRDEQFF.